This T cell receptor (beta chain) is drawn from a study of regulatory T cells in long-lasting Graves disease. The TCR beta library used iRepertoire HTBI primers with Arm-PCR amplification of CDR3. TCRdb independently ran MiXCR on the multiplex PCR reads; one entry per CDR3 protein. The repertoire consists of approximately 310,000 distinct CDR3 sequences, with 18% occurring once and the leading ten covering about 36%. Time point defined: newly diagnosed GD, antithyroid drugs for less than 3 months. Following extraction of RNA from PBMCs, that RNA was used to make the TCR library. The CDR3 extends over 19 amino acids. Looked up from germline, CDR1 is SGHAT and CDR2 is FQNNGV. V was clipped by 5 bases and J by 0 bases; unmatched bases: 13. This clonotype was seen repeatedly, ten times or more.

The TCR sequence derives from a female donor with Graves disease. The rearrangement uses TRBV11-2 and TRBJ2-3; 11 bases match TRBD1. The sequenced sample was peripheral blood mononuclear cells (PBMCs), obtained at new diagnosis, from a patient treated with antithyroid drugs. CDR3 residues: CASSREGTGGMISTDTQYF. In DNA form, the CDR3 reads TGTGCCAGCAGCCGCGAAGGGACAGGGGGTATGATTAGCACAGATACGCAGTATTTT.